Below are 32 T cell receptor beta chains sequenced from a single sample in a study of CD8 T cell repertoires and HIV-1 epitope variants (dated by TCRdb to between 2020 and 2021). The antigens for these receptors are not known. Library construction relied on the immunoSEQ multiplex PCR assay. In its TCRdb copy, this immuneACCESS table keeps in-frame sequences only and misses some clones. Where compared with another copy, unresolved V genes explain less than half of these, and the others have no known cause. This sample gives 7,000 to 7,500 clones in total; roughly 70% of them show up just once. About 40% of the sample is taken by the ten largest. Sequenced sample: cultured CD8+ T cells derived from PBMCs. Receptors originate from a male donor with HIV.

V usage is TRBV28 and J usage is TRBJ2-2; D ambiguous. The CDR3 covers 14 residues. The germline V gene encodes CDR1 MDHEN and CDR2 SYDVKM. Trimming shortened V by 6 bases and J by 0 bases, and 8 bases separated the two germline ends. The CDR3 loop reads CASRLGSNTGELFF. CDR3 bases: TGTGCCAGCAGGCTAGGGTCGAACACCGGGGAGCTGTTTTTT.

Concerning this clone: One end of the junction is discordant with germline, which a read error may explain. The chain employs TRBV5-3 and TRBJ2-5, with D perhaps TRBD2 (5 bases). TRBV5-3 is labeled an ORF, and its function is uncertain. The CDR3 has 15 amino acids. As DNA, the CDR3 is TGTGCCAGCAGCTCCGCCGGGATAGATCAAGAGACCCAGTACTTC. This codes for CASSSAGIDQETQYF.

The chain links TRBV10-2 to TRBJ2-3; 8 bases are shared with TRBD2. Germline loops: CDR1 WSHSY, CDR2 SAAADI. The CDR3 has 15 amino acids. V was pared by 2 bases and J by 0 bases, with 1 base of the junction left unmatched. The CDR3 DNA sequence: TGCGCCAGCAGTGAGCCTAGCGGGAGCACAGATACGCAGTATTTT. Its protein product is CASSEPSGSTDTQYF.

The J gene is TRBJ1-2, the V gene TRBV20-1, with D hard to call. The ends were cut back, 5 bases at V and 6 bases at J, with 7 bases in the middle. Germline-derived CDR1 and CDR2 are DFQATT and SNEGSKA (reference sequence). The CDR3 spans 10 residues. The CDR3 DNA follows: TGCAGTGCTGATGTTCATGGCTACACCTTC. It translates to CSADVHGYTF.

This chain joins TRBV7-8 and TRBJ2-7; 7 bases are shared with TRBD1. The CDR3 runs to 15 residues. CDR1 is SGHVS, CDR2 FQNEAQ, per germline. The V gene end was trimmed by 2 bases and the J gene end by 2 bases; junction bases not matched to a gene: 6. The CDR3 is CASSLWTGFAYEQYF. CDR3 in DNA: TGTGCCAGCAGCTTATGGACAGGTTTTGCCTACGAGCAGTACTTC.

V and J are TRBV4-3 and TRBJ1-3, with D tentatively TRBD1 (5 bases). The CDR3 has 15 amino acids. V was shortened by 3 bases and J by 7 bases, with 16 bases between the two germline ends. Germline CDR1 is LGHNA and CDR2 is YSLEER. CDR3: CASSQFRDAWNTIYF. The CDR3 DNA sequence: TGCGCCAGCAGCCAGTTCCGGGACGCATGGAACACCATATATTTT.

The V call is TRBV7-2, the J call TRBJ2-2, with 7 bases fitting TRBD2. The CDR3 contains 17 residues. Germline values: CDR1 SGHTA, CDR2 FQGNSA. V gave up 1 base and J gave up 7 bases; unmatched junction bases: 12. The CDR3 DNA follows: TGTGCCAGCAGCTTAGACTGGCGGGAGAGGCGGGGCGGGGAGCTGTTTTTT. It specifies CASSLDWRERRGGELFF.

The chain joins TRBV5-8 to TRBJ2-7; D gene ambiguous. The CDR3 spans 15 residues. CDR1 is SGHTS, CDR2 YDEGEE, per germline. V was shortened by 5 bases and J by 0 bases, with 15 bases between the two germline ends. The CDR3 sequence: CASSSQSPSSYEQYF. In DNA form, the CDR3 reads TGTGCCAGCAGTTCACAGAGCCCCAGCTCCTACGAGCAGTACTTC.

This sequence joins TRBV13 and TRBJ1-2, with D hard to call. V lost 0 bases, J lost 8 bases, and 10 bases lay in between. Germline V CDR1 and CDR2: PRHDT, FYEKMQ (reference sequence). The CDR3 length is 13 residues. Here the CDR3 DNA reads TGTGCCAGCAGCTTAGGTGGGATGAACGGCTACACCTTC. This translates into CASSLGGMNGYTF.

J is TRBJ2-6 and V is TRBV6-5, with no clear D. CDR1 is MNHEY and CDR2 is SVGAGI in the germline V gene. The CDR3 is 15 residues long. V lost 0 bases and J lost 0, with 3 bases in between. CDR3 DNA sequence: TGTGCCAGCAGTTACTCCCTCTCTGGGGCCAACGTCCTGACTTTC. Its protein is CASSYSLSGANVLTF.

The chain has TRBV28 and TRBJ2-1, with TRBD2 identical over 10 bases. Looked up from germline, CDR1 is MDHEN and CDR2 is SYDVKM. The V segment lost 6 bases and the J segment 7 bases; nucleotides outside the gene matches: 9. The CDR3 runs 15 residues. The CDR3: CASRLTSGIGNEQFF. CDR3 nucleotide sequence: TGTGCCAGCAGACTTACTAGCGGGATTGGTAATGAGCAGTTCTTC.

The rearrangement uses TRBV21-1 and TRBJ2-4; TRBD1 was called by the table and not checked on the DNA. TRBV21-1 is a pseudogene. The CDR3 spans 17 residues. The CDR3 sequence: CASSLAGISLVKNIQYF. DNA of the CDR3: TGTGCCAGCAGCTTAGCAGGGATATCCCTCGTCAAAAACATTCAGTACTTC.

V usage is TRBV7-8 and J usage is TRBJ2-3; TRBD2 aligns across 8 bases. From germline, CDR1 is SGHVS and CDR2 FQNEAQ. The CDR3 contains 18 residues. With 0 bases clipped from V and 2 bases from J, the junction kept 10 bases outside the gene matches. Here the CDR3 DNA reads TGTGCCAGCAGCTTAGCGCACTTTGCTAGCGGGTACACAGATACGCAGTATTTT. Residues: CASSLAHFASGYTDTQYF.

V and J are TRBV19 and TRBJ1-1; maybe TRBD1 (6 bases). The CDR3 length is 15 residues. CDR1 is LNHDA and CDR2 is SQIVND in the germline V gene (reference sequence). V lost 5 bases and J lost 4, with 17 bases in between. The CDR3 nucleotides are TGTGCCAGTAGTCCAAGGACAGAAATAATCACTGAAGCTTTCTTT. This gives the protein CASSPRTEIITEAFF.

The V call is TRBV28, the J call TRBJ1-1; no firm D call. Deletions cut 6 bases from V and 3 bases from J, with 14 bases between. CDR3 length: 14 residues. CDR1 MDHEN and CDR2 SYDVKM come from the germline V gene. The CDR3 region has the DNA TGTGCCAGCAGCTACGACGGTAGGGACACTGAAGCTTTCTTT. Amino acid sequence: CASSYDGRDTEAFF.

This sequence joins TRBV25-1 and TRBJ1-1; D uncertain. In germline, CDR1 is MGHDK, CDR2 SYGVNS. CDR3 length: 15 residues. V was pared by 0 bases and J by 1 base, with 9 bases between. The CDR3 region has the DNA TGTGCCAGCAGTGAATATAGTTCGAAGAACACTGAAGCTTTCTTT. It translates to CASSEYSSKNTEAFF.

The CDR3 sequence: CASSFRLASYEQYF. The CDR3 nucleotides are TGTGCCAGCAGTTTTCGACTAGCGAGCTACGAGCAGTACTTC. The rearrangement uses TRBV28 and TRBJ2-7; TRBD2 agrees at 8 bases. Looked up from germline, CDR1 is MDHEN and CDR2 is SYDVKM. The V and J ends lost 3 bases and 3 bases, in that order; junction bases with no gene match: 4. This CDR3 is built from 14 residues.

The rearrangement links TRBV5-1 to TRBJ2-7; possible D gene TRBD2, 6 bases. The CDR3 is 14 residues long. Trimming cost V 2 bases and J 2 bases, with 11 bases left between them. From germline, CDR1 is SGHRS and CDR2 YFSETQ. The CDR3 bases are TGCGCCAGCAGCTTATCTAGCGTACCCTACGAGCAGTACTTC. Protein sequence: CASSLSSVPYEQYF.

V is TRBV5-4 and J is TRBJ2-1, with unresolved D. This CDR3 has 11 amino acids. The V end was cut by 2 bases, the J end by 6 bases, with 3 bases between. Germline CDR1 and CDR2: SGHNT and YYREEE (reference sequence). CDR3 residues: CASSFTNEQFF. The DNA of the CDR3 is TGTGCCAGCAGCTTCACCAATGAGCAGTTCTTC.

This clone occurred a few times. This chain uses TRBV5-1 with TRBJ2-1; 8 bases fit TRBD2. The junction had 5 bases not matched to a gene; V was cut back by 0 bases and J by 6 bases. Germline CDR1 and CDR2: SGHRS and YFSETQ. The CDR3 has 15 residues. Written as DNA, the CDR3 is TGCGCCAGCAGCTTGGCGGGACTAGGGGGCAATGAGCAGTTCTTC. Translating it yields CASSLAGLGGNEQFF.

This clone was detected only once. V is TRBV27 and J is TRBJ1-5; D is unclear. V was cut by 1 base and J by 3 bases, with 19 bases left in between. The CDR3 runs 18 residues. Germline loops: CDR1 MNHEY, CDR2 SMNVEV (reference sequence). CDR3 sequence reads: CASSLLAPGRYNNQPQHF. CDR3 nucleotide sequence: TGTGCCAGCAGTTTATTGGCCCCTGGACGGTACAACAATCAGCCCCAGCATTTT.

CDR3 DNA: TGTGCCAGCAACCCGGGACAGGGACCTTACGAGCAGTACTTC. Translated, it gives CASNPGQGPYEQYF. The rearrangement links TRBV7-9 to TRBJ2-7; TRBD1 agrees at 9 bases. The CDR3 has 14 amino acids. Germline V gives CDR1 SEHNR, CDR2 FQNEAQ (reference sequence). The V gene end was trimmed by 7 bases and the J gene end by 4 bases; junction bases not matched to a gene: 8.

This clone came up a few times. In nucleotides, the CDR3 is TGTGCCAGCAGTTTGAGCAGGGGAACTGAAGCTTTCTTT. Protein sequence: CASSLSRGTEAFF. The rearrangement links TRBV28 to TRBJ1-1; possibly TRBD1 for D (6 bases). The germline V and J ends were trimmed by 3 bases and 5 bases, with 10 bases remaining between them. This CDR3 has 13 amino acids. Germline CDR1 reads MDHEN; CDR2 reads SYDVKM.

This chain's CDR3 is CASSLLGTSGNEQFF. The CDR3 DNA reads TGTGCCAGCAGTTTATTAGGTACCTCTGGCAATGAGCAGTTCTTC. The rearrangement joins TRBV28 to TRBJ2-1; no firm D call. The CDR3 is made up of 15 amino acids. Germline-derived CDR1 and CDR2 are MDHEN and SYDVKM. Between the trimmed V and J ends, which lost 1 base and 6 bases, there was a span of 13 bases.

Only a few counts were recorded for this clone. This chain uses TRBV2 with TRBJ1-1; D remains ambiguous. V lost 3 bases and J lost 1, with 6 bases in between. CDR1 is SNHLY and CDR2 is FYNNEI in the germline V gene. This CDR3 is built from 13 residues. The CDR3 DNA reads TGTGCCAGCAGTGACTGGGGGAACACTGAAGCTTTCTTT. Translating it yields CASSDWGNTEAFF. Full variable domain (remainder filled in from reference TRBV2 and TRBJ1-1): EPEVTQTPSHQVTQMGQEVILRCVPISNHLYFYWYRQILGQKVEFLVSFYNNEISEKSEIFDDQFSVERPDGSNFTLKIRSTKLEDSAMYFCASSDWGNTEAFFGQGTRLTVV.

The chain combines TRBV7-8 with TRBJ1-4, with D possibly TRBD1 on 6 matching bases. The CDR3 has 17 amino acids. The V gene lost 3 bases and the J gene lost 0 bases, with 14 bases spanning the gap. Germline V CDR1 and CDR2: SGHVS, FQNEAQ. CDR3 protein: CASSFQIPGATNEKLFF. The CDR3 DNA reads as TGTGCCAGCAGCTTCCAAATCCCAGGGGCAACTAATGAAAAACTGTTTTTT.

The chain combines TRBV5-6 with TRBJ1-2, with D tentatively TRBD1 (6 bases). The V end was cut by 2 bases, the J end by 1 base, with 9 bases between. Germline V gives CDR1 SGHDT, CDR2 YYEEEE. The CDR3 has 14 amino acids. CDR3 loop: CASSLGQSNYGYTF. As DNA, the CDR3 is TGTGCCAGCAGCTTAGGACAGAGTAACTATGGCTACACCTTC. Variable domain in full (rest from reference TRBV5-6 and TRBJ1-2): DAGVTQSPTHLIKTRGQQVTLRCSPKSGHDTVSWYQQALGQGPQFIFQYYEEEERQRGNFPDRFSGHQFPNYSSELNVNALLLGDSALYLCASSLGQSNYGYTFGSGTRLTVV.

The rearrangement links TRBV15 to TRBJ2-5; D is perhaps TRBD1 (6 bases). Germline loops: CDR1 LNHNV, CDR2 YYDKDF (reference sequence). V lost 5 bases to trimming and J lost 4 bases, with 14 bases between them. This CDR3 contains 14 residues. The CDR3 spells CATSVRGGRETQYF. In nucleotides, the CDR3 is TGTGCCACCAGCGTTAGAGGGGGTAGAGAGACCCAGTACTTC.

This clone was observed once. V gene TRBV7-8 combines with J gene TRBJ2-7; D is perhaps TRBD2 (6 bases). The V gene's germline CDR1 is SGHVS and CDR2 FQNEAQ. CDR3 length: 14 residues. Trimming left V 3 bases short and J 6 bases short, with 15 bases between. The CDR3 coding sequence is TGTGCCAGCAGCTTTAGCGGAGAGGGGCGCGAGCAGTACTTC. Translating it yields CASSFSGEGREQYF. Combining the CDR3 with reference TRBV7-8 and TRBJ2-7 gives the whole variable domain GAGVSQSPRYKVAKRGQDVALRCDPISGHVSLFWYQQALGQGPEFLTYFQNEAQLDKSGLPSDRFFAERPEGSVSTLKIQRTQQEDSAVYLCASSFSGEGREQYFGPGTRLTVT.

The sample holds one count of this clone. V is TRBV28 and J is TRBJ1-2, with a tentative D call TRBD1 (5 bases). In germline, CDR1 is MDHEN, CDR2 SYDVKM. Between the trimmed V and J ends, which lost 5 bases and 4 bases, there was a span of 20 bases. This CDR3 has 16 residues. This CDR3 reads CASSPQMQGVLYGYTF. As DNA, the CDR3 is TGTGCCAGCAGTCCCCAAATGCAGGGAGTTCTCTATGGCTACACCTTC.

The V and J genes are TRBV11-2 and TRBJ2-3; D is perhaps TRBD2 (6 bases). The ends were cut back, 7 bases at V and 2 bases at J, with 19 bases in the middle. Germline CDR1 is SGHAT and CDR2 is FQNNGV. The CDR3 is made up of 16 amino acids. The CDR3 DNA is TGTGCCAGCACCCCCTGGGAGGCCTCGAACACAGATACGCAGTATTTT. Its translation: CASTPWEASNTDTQYF.

This chain uses TRBV5-6 with TRBJ2-5, with D perhaps being TRBD1 or TRBD2 (6 bases each). CDR1 and CDR2 from the germline V gene are SGHDT and YYEEEE. The CDR3 has 15 residues. V was shortened by 2 bases and J by 0 bases, with 11 bases between the two germline ends. The CDR3 coding sequence is TGTGCCAGCAGCTTCCGAGGGGGGTACCAAGAGACCCAGTACTTC. Translating gives CASSFRGGYQETQYF.